The rows below give T cell receptor beta chains drawn from one sample of a study of T cell responses to AZD1222 COVID-19 vaccine. Generated by immunoSEQ multiplex PCR, the TCRdb table keeps only in-frame clones and is missing some. The repertoire includes 100,000 to 110,000 clones, approximately 90% of them detected once, and around a sixth sits in the top ten. Material: peripheral blood, obtained on day 0 of AZD1222 vaccination. These receptors were collected from an adult in good health. Each CDR3 is given with its conserved first and last residue. D genes are given only for firm matches. Not every row has a clone size; where given, it reads once, few, many or a size class.

>TRBD2|TRBV12-5|.|TRBJ2-6
CASGFLLAGAPGANVLTF
TGTGCTAGTGGTTTCTTACTAGCGGGAGCTCCTGGGGCCAACGTCCTGACTTTC
>.|TRBV11-3|once|TRBJ1-1
CASSLGVRPDTEAFF
TGTGCCAGCAGCTTAGGCGTCAGACCCGACACTGAAGCTTTCTTT
>.|TRBV7-9|.|TRBJ1-1
CASSRSRRPNTEAFF
TGTGCCAGCAGCCGGAGTAGGCGGCCGAACACTGAAGCTTTCTTT
>TRBD2|TRBV27|.|TRBJ2-3
CASSPLAGLTDTQYF
TGTGCCAGCAGTCCCCTAGCGGGTCTTACAGATACGCAGTATTTT
>TRBD1|TRBV25-1|.|TRBJ1-5
CASSQTGHNQPQHF
TGTGCCAGCAGCCAGACAGGGCATAATCAGCCCCAGCATTTT
>.|TRBV29-1|once|TRBJ1-5
CSVSGNTNQPQHF
TGCAGCGTGTCAGGGAACACAAATCAGCCCCAGCATTTT
>TRBD1|TRBV5-6|.|TRBJ1-2
CASSDTGGNGYTF
TGTGCCAGCAGCGACACAGGGGGCAATGGCTACACCTTC
>.|TRBV13|.|TRBJ2-7
CASSKTGVSYEQYF
TGTGCCAGCAGCAAAACCGGGGTATCCTACGAGCAGTACTTC
>.|TRBV7-2|.|TRBJ1-2
CASSRDAYGYTF
TGTGCCAGCAGCCGGGACGCTTATGGCTACACCTTC
>.|TRBV6-6|.|TRBJ1-2
CASSYSRGDDGYTF
TGTGCCAGCAGTTACTCGAGGGGGGACGATGGCTACACCTTC
>.|TRBV19|.|TRBJ1-6
CASSIDRRNSPLHF
TGTGCCAGTAGTATAGATCGAAGAAATTCACCCCTCCACTTT